This T cell receptor (beta chain) appears in the sequencing data of a study of regulatory T cells in long-lasting Graves disease. Time point here: persistent/refractory GD, antithyroid drugs over 5 years with positive TRAb. Generation of the TCR library employed RNA extracted from PBMCs. Remarks on this clonotype: One end of the junction varies from germline; a read error may be responsible.

Per the germline V gene, CDR1 is SGDLS and CDR2 is YYNGEE. The CDR3 sequence is 15 residues long. The TCR beta library used iRepertoire HTBI primers with Arm-PCR amplification of CDR3. Under the authors' procedure: About 60 TRBV and about 14 TRBJ segments were identified across samples. TCRdb fed the multiplex PCR reads into MiXCR, producing one record per CDR3 protein. The V and J calls, along with clone size, are taken from TCRdb and not from the paper's own processing. The table records a few hundred thousand distinct CDR3 sequences, more than 20% of them present only once. The TCR originated in a female donor with Graves disease. The sequencing used peripheral blood mononuclear cells (PBMCs), collected when the disease was refractory, from a patient treated with antithyroid drugs. The chain uses TRBV9 and TRBJ2-5, with D possibly TRBD2 on 7 matching bases. CDR3 in DNA: TGCGCCAGCAGCTTGAACAGGGCGGGGGAAGAGACCCAGTACTTC. This codes for CASSLNRAGEETQYF.